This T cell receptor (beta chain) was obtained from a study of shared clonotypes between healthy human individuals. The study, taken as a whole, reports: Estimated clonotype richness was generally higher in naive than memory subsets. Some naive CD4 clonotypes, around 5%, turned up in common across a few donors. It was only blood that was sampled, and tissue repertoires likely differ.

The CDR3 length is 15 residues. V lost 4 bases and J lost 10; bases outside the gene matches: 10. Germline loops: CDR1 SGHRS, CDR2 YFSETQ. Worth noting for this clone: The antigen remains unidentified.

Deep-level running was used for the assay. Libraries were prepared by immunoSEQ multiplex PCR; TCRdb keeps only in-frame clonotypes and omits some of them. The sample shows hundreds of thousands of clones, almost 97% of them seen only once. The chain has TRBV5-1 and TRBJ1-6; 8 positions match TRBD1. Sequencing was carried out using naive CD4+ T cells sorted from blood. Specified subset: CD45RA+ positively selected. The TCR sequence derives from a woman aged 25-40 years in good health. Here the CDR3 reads CASSPLAGGNSPLHF. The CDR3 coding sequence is TGCGCCAGCAGCCCCCTGGCAGGGGGCAACTCACCCCTCCACTTT. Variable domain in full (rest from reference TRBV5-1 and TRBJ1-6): KAGVTQTPRYLIKTRGQQVTLSCSPISGHRSVSWYQQTPGQGLQFLFEYFSETQRNKGNFPGRFSGRQFSNSRSEMNVSTLELGDSALYLCASSPLAGGNSPLHFGNGTRLTVT.